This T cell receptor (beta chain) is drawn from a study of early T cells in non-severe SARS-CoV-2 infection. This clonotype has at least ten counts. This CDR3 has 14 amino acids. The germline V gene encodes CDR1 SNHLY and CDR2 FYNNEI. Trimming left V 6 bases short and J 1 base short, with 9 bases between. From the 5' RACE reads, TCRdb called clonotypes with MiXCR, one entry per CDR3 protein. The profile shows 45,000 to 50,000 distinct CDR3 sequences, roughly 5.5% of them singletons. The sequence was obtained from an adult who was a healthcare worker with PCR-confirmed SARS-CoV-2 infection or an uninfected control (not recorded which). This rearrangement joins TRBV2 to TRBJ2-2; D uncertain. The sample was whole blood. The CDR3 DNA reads TGTGCCAGCAGACAGTTTATGAACACCGGGGAGCTGTTTTTT. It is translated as CASRQFMNTGELFF.